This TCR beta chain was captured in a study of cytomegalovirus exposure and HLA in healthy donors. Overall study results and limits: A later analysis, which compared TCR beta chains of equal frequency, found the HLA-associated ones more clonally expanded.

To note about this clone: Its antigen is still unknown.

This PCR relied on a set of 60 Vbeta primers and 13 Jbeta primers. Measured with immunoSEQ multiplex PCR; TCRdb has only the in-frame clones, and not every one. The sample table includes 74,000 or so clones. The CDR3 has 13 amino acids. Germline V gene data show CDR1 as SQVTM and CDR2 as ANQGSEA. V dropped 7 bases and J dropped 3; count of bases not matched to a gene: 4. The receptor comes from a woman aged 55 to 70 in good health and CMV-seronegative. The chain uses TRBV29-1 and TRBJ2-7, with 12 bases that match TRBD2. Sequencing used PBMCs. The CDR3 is CSARTSGNYEQYF. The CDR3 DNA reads TGCAGCGCCAGGACTAGCGGGAACTACGAGCAGTACTTC.